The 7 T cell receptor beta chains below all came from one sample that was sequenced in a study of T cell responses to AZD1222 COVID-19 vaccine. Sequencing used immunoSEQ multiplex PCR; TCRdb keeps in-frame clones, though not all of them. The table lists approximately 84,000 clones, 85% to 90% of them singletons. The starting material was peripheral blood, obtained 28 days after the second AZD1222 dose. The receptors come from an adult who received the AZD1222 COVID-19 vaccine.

In nucleotides, the CDR3 is TGCGCCAGCAGCCTAGCTCAGCTCACAGATACGCAGTATTTT. This encodes CASSLAQLTDTQYF. The rearrangement joins TRBV5-1 to TRBJ2-3, with TRBD2 as a possible D gene (5 bases). V was trimmed by 4 bases and J by 2 bases, leaving 11 bases between them. Germline V CDR1 and CDR2: SGHRS, YFSETQ. This CDR3 is 14 amino acids long.

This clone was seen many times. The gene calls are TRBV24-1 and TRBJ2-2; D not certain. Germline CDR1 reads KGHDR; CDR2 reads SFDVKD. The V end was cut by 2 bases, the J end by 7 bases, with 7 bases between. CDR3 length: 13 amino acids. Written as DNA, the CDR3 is TGTGCCACCAGTGATTGGGATAGCGGGGAGCTGTTTTTT. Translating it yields CATSDWDSGELFF.

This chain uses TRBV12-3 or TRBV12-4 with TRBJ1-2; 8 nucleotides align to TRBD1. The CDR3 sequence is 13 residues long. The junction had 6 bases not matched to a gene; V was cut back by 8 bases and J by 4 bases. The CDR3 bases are TGTGCCAGCTTGCGACAGGGGCTCTATGGCTACACCTTC. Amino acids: CASLRQGLYGYTF.

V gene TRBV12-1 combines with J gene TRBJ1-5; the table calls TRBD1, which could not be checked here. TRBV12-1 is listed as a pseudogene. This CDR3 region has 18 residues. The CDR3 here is CASSRQGDRDYSNQPQHF. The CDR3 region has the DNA TGTGCCAGCAGCCGGCAGGGGGACAGGGATTATAGCAATCAGCCCCAGCATTTT.

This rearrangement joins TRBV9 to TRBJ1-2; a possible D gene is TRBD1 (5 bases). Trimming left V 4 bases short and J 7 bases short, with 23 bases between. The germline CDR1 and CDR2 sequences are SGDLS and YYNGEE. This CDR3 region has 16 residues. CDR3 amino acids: CASSPSQDIPGVGYTF. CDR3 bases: TGTGCCAGCAGCCCAAGCCAGGACATCCCCGGGGTTGGCTACACCTTC.

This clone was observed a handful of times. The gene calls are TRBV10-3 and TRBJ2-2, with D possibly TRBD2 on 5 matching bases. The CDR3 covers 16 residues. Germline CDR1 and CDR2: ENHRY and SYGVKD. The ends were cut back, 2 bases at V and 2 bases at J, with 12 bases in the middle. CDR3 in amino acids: CAISEAETINTGELFF. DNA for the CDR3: TGTGCCATCAGTGAGGCCGAGACTATTAACACCGGGGAGCTGTTTTTT.

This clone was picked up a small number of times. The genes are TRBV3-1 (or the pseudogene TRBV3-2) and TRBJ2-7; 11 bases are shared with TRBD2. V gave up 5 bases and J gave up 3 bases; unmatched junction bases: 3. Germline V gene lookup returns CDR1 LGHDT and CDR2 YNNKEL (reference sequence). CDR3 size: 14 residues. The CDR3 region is CASSSSGGGYEQYF. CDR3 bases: TGTGCCAGCAGCAGTAGCGGGGGGGGCTACGAGCAGTACTTC.